The clone carrying this TCR beta chain was picked up one time. V gave up 2 bases and J gave up 7 bases, with 20 bases separating them. This CDR3 region has 17 residues. Looked up from germline, CDR1 is MDHEN and CDR2 is SYDVKM. This sample is drawn from a study of blood T cell repertoires in COVID-19. As for the study in general: From the United States, Italy and Spain came samples of acute and convalescent COVID-19. PBMCs, B-cell-depleted T cells, or T cells were the source of the cDNA or gDNA that made up the material.

Original methodology: Cell counts per sample came from amplifying reference gene primers. The method was immunoSEQ multiplex PCR; TCRdb's version includes in-frame clones alone and lacks a portion of them. For V, J and clone size, that table is used; D and trimming come from the DNA. The sample lists 250,000 or so clones, roughly 90% seen once, with roughly 2% in the top ten. The chain joins TRBV28 to TRBJ1-4; D unclear. The sequenced sample was peripheral blood. This TCR derives from a woman in her fifties or sixties with COVID-19, enrolled during active disease. The CDR3 protein is CASSLRTSTLRVEKLFF. CDR3 DNA: TGTGCCAGCAGTTTACGAACATCTACCCTTCGGGTTGAAAAACTGTTTTTT.